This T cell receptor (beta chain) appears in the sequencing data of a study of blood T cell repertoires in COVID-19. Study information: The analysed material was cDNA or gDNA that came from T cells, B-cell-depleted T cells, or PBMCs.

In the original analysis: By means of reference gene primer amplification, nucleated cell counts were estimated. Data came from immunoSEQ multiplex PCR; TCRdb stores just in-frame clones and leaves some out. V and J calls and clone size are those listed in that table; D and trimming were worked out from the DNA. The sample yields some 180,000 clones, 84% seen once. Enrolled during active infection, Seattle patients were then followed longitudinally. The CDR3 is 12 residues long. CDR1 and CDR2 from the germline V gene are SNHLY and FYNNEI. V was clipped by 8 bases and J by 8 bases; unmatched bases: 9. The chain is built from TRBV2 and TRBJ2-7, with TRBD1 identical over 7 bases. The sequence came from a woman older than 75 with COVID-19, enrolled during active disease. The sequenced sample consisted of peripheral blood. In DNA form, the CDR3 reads TGTGCCAGCCAGCTGACAGGGTCGAAGCAGTACTTC. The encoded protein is CASQLTGSKQYF.